This T cell receptor beta chain was identified during a study of T-cell reconstitution after alpha-beta-depleted transplantation in children. The TCRbeta library was prepared with unique molecular identifiers. TCRdb redid the calling of the PCR reads with MiXCR, one entry per CDR3 protein. The repertoire holds hundreds of thousands of distinct CDR3 sequences, with roughly 18% as singletons. This clonotype has only a few counts. This clonotype originated in a human donor who donated a stem cell graft to a child with acute lymphoblastic leukemia. This sample comprised PBMCs from the stem cell graft donor, obtained from the stem cell graft.

CDR3 loop: CASRTSIADTQYF. CDR3 nucleotide sequence: TGTGCCAGCAGAACTAGCATAGCAGATACGCAGTATTTT. The gene calls are TRBV27 and TRBJ2-3, with a tentative D call TRBD2 (6 bases). The CDR3 is 13 amino acids. Germline V gene lookup returns CDR1 MNHEY and CDR2 SMNVEV (reference sequence). The V end lost 6 bases, the J end lost 4 bases, and 11 bases lay between the germline ends.